The clone carrying this TCR beta chain was observed at least ten times. This entry belongs to a study of identical twins. Germline loops: CDR1 SGHNT, CDR2 YYREEE (reference sequence). Trimming cost V 1 base and J 2 bases; bases outside gene matches: 6. CDR3 length equals 16 residues. TCRdb processed the 5' RACE reads anew with MiXCR; each CDR3 protein has one entry. The sample lists approximately 690,000 distinct CDR3 sequences; 5.5% to 6.5% were seen once. The receptor was derived from a man between 18 and 35 years old in good health. The V gene is TRBV5-4, the J gene TRBJ2-3; TRBD2 agrees at 8 bases. Sequenced input: naive T cells sorted from blood. CDR3 sequence reads: CASSLSTGGDTDTQYF. The CDR3 region has the DNA TGTGCCAGCAGCTTGTCCACGGGAGGGGACACAGATACGCAGTATTTT.